A single sample is the source of the 2 T cell receptor beta chains below, sequenced in a study of cytomegalovirus exposure and HLA in healthy donors. The PCR used 60 Vbeta and 13 Jbeta primers. Generated by immunoSEQ multiplex PCR, the TCRdb table keeps only in-frame clones and is missing some. The sample records roughly 150,000 clones, roughly 80% being singletons. What was sequenced was PBMCs. The source of these receptors is a man between 50 and 59 years old in good health and CMV-seropositive.

The gene calls are TRBV28 and TRBJ2-7; 8 bases agree with TRBD2. Germline V lookup: CDR1 MDHEN, CDR2 SYDVKM. There are 15 residues in the CDR3. J lost 4 bases, V lost 5 bases, and 10 bases had no gene match. CDR3 bases: TGTGCCAGCAGTCTCGGGACTAGAGGGGAATACGAGCAGTACTTC. It translates to CASSLGTRGEYEQYF.

This clone was seen a handful of times. This chain connects TRBV5-1 to TRBJ1-1; 9 bases are shared with TRBD1. Germline CDR1 SGHRS, CDR2 YFSETQ. CDR3 length equals 14 residues. After removal of 4 bases from V and 5 bases from J, the junction contained 6 bases not matched to a gene. The CDR3 DNA follows: TGCGCCAGCAGCACGACAGGGGGGGGGACTGAAGCTTTCTTT. It encodes CASSTTGGGTEAFF.